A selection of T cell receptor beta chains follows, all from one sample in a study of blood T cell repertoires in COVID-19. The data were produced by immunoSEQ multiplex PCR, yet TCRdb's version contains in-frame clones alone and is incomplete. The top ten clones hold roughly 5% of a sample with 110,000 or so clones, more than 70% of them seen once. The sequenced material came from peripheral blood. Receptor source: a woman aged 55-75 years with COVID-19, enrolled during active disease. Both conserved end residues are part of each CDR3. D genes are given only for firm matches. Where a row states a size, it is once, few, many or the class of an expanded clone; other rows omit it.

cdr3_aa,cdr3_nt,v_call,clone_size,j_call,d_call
CASTPEGNYGYTF,TGTGCCAGCACTCCCGAGGGTAACTATGGCTACACCTTC,TRBV12-3/TRBV12-4,NA,TRBJ1-2,NA
CASSLGIGTGLYEQYF,TGTGCCAGCAGCTTAGGTATAGGGACAGGCCTCTACGAGCAGTACTTC,TRBV11-3,once,TRBJ2-7,TRBD1
CASSSGQGDTGELFF,TGTGCCAGCAGTTCAGGACAGGGGGACACCGGGGAGCTGTTTTTT,TRBV28,NA,TRBJ2-2,TRBD1
CASSPGDSNTGELFF,TGTGCCAGCTCACCAGGGGACAGCAACACCGGGGAGCTGTTTTTT,TRBV18,NA,TRBJ2-2,TRBD1
CASSLLSFAAAKGYTF,TGTGCCAGCAGCTTGTTATCTTTTGCAGCGGCCAAGGGCTACACCTTC,TRBV5-6,NA,TRBJ1-2,NA
CASSFIWDRGSSEAFF,TGTGCCAGCAGCTTTATCTGGGACAGGGGATCGAGTGAAGCTTTCTTT,TRBV5-8,NA,TRBJ1-1,TRBD1
CASRETTGDGHYGYTF,TGTGCCAGCAGAGAAACAACAGGGGACGGGCACTATGGCTACACCTTC,TRBV6-1,NA,TRBJ1-2,TRBD1
CASIPDRVYAFF,TGTGCCAGCATTCCGGACAGGGTGTACGCTTTCTTT,TRBV2,NA,TRBJ1-1,TRBD1
CASSLGTAAAFF,TGTGCCAGCAGTTTGGGGACTGCTGCGGCTTTCTTT,TRBV25-1,NA,TRBJ1-1,NA
CATSGPGTATDTQYF,TGTGCCACCAGTGGCCCCGGGACAGCCACAGATACGCAGTATTTT,TRBV24-1,NA,TRBJ2-3,TRBD1
CASGRWFMNTEAFF,TGTGCCAGCGGGCGTTGGTTCATGAACACTGAAGCTTTCTTT,TRBV27,NA,TRBJ1-1,NA
CASSFSGDTEAFF,TGCGCCAGCAGTTTCTCCGGGGACACTGAAGCTTTCTTT,TRBV5-1,few,TRBJ1-1,NA
CASSGRGGYQETQYF,TGTGCCAGCAGCGGTCGCGGGGGGTACCAAGAGACCCAGTACTTC,TRBV5-6,NA,TRBJ2-5,TRBD2
CSAHTNYGYTF,TGCAGTGCCCACACTAACTATGGCTACACCTTC,TRBV20-1,NA,TRBJ1-2,NA
CASSFHHDWRGLNTGELFF,TGTGCCAGCAGTTTCCACCATGACTGGCGGGGGTTGAACACCGGGGAGCTGTTTTTT,TRBV6-2/TRBV6-3,NA,TRBJ2-2,TRBD2
CASSPRVQETQYF,TGTGCCAGTAGTCCCCGGGTACAAGAGACCCAGTACTTC,TRBV19,once,TRBJ2-5,NA
CAWSVSGGNQPQHF,TGTGCCTGGAGTGTTTCAGGGGGCAATCAGCCCCAGCATTTT,TRBV30,once,TRBJ1-5,NA
CASSSQTGPAEGYTF,TGTGCCAGCTCATCCCAGACAGGGCCCGCGGAGGGCTACACCTTC,TRBV18,NA,TRBJ1-2,TRBD1
CASSSLETGNTGELFF,TGCGCCAGCAGCTCCCTCGAGACAGGGAACACCGGGGAGCTGTTTTTT,TRBV5-1,NA,TRBJ2-2,NA
CASSLQGGTDTQYF,TGTGCCAGCAGCTTACAGGGGGGCACAGATACGCAGTATTTT,TRBV7-3,NA,TRBJ2-3,TRBD1
CASSRRQGGGQPQHF,TGTGCCAGTAGTAGAAGACAGGGTGGAGGTCAGCCCCAGCATTTT,TRBV19,few,TRBJ1-5,TRBD1
CASSLGVGELGYGYTF,TGTGCCAGCAGCTTGGGAGTCGGGGAGTTGGGCTATGGCTACACCTTC,TRBV5-6,NA,TRBJ1-2,NA
CASSPPVAQNTEAFF,TGTGCCAGCTCACCACCTGTCGCACAGAACACTGAAGCTTTCTTT,TRBV18,NA,TRBJ1-1,NA
CSVEKTAQGANGYTF,TGCAGCGTTGAAAAAACCGCACAGGGGGCAAATGGCTACACCTTC,TRBV29-1,few,TRBJ1-2,TRBD1
CASRSGAFDQPQHF,TGTGCCAGCAGGTCAGGGGCTTTCGATCAGCCCCAGCATTTT,TRBV6-5,NA,TRBJ1-5,NA
CASSLIYGETQYF,TGTGCCAGCAGCTTAATTTACGGAGAGACCCAGTACTTC,TRBV7-3,once,TRBJ2-5,NA
CASSQRAGNGYTF,TGTGCCAGCAGCCAAAGAGCAGGGAATGGCTACACCTTC,TRBV14,few,TRBJ1-2,NA
CASSRPDRLSYEQYF,TGTGCCAGCAGCAGGCCGGACAGGCTATCCTACGAGCAGTACTTC,TRBV11-2,NA,TRBJ2-7,TRBD1
CASSPPGGALNTEAFF,TGTGCCAGCAGCCCCCCGGGAGGGGCCCTGAACACTGAAGCTTTCTTT,TRBV13,NA,TRBJ1-1,NA
CASSLAGRDEKLVF,TGTGCCAGCAGCTTGGCGGGGAGGGATGAAAAACTGGTTTTT,TRBV5-8,NA,TRBJ1-4,NA
CASSLADRGTGELFF,TGTGCCAGCAGCTTGGCGGACAGGGGAACCGGGGAGCTGTTTTTT,TRBV5-4,NA,TRBJ2-2,TRBD1
CASSPRVGQGSGNQPQHF,TGTGCCAGCAGTCCTCGGGTGGGACAGGGCTCTGGCAATCAGCCCCAGCATTTT,TRBV6-6,once,TRBJ1-5,TRBD1
CASSLHTTSYEQYF,TGTGCCAGCAGCTTACACACTACCTCCTACGAGCAGTACTTC,TRBV7-2,NA,TRBJ2-7,NA
CASTIRGETQYF,TGTGCCAGCACAATCAGGGGGGAGACCCAGTACTTC,TRBV28,NA,TRBJ2-5,TRBD1
CASTRAGQPIRQETQYF,TGTGCCAGCACCCGAGCGGGACAGCCAATCCGACAAGAGACCCAGTACTTC,TRBV7-8,NA,TRBJ2-5,NA
CASSPPGGPGSNTEAFF,TGTGCCAGCTCACCCCCGGGGGGCCCAGGGTCGAACACTGAAGCTTTCTTT,TRBV18,NA,TRBJ1-1,NA
CSARGDRGTFF,TGCAGTGCTAGGGGGGACAGGGGGACTTTCTTT,TRBV20-1,once,TRBJ1-1,TRBD1
CSVVKRGGRPGELFF,TGCAGCGTTGTGAAGCGGGGGGGCCGGCCCGGGGAGCTGTTTTTT,TRBV29-1,NA,TRBJ2-2,TRBD2
CASSPNEGRGTEAFF,TGTGCCAGCAGTCCTAACGAAGGGCGGGGCACTGAAGCTTTCTTT,TRBV28,NA,TRBJ1-1,NA
CASRPDSEIRTQYF,TGTGCCAGTAGGCCGGACAGCGAGATTCGGACCCAGTACTTC,TRBV19,NA,TRBJ2-5,NA
CAWSPLETTYEQYF,TGTGCCTGGAGCCCCTTGGAGACCACCTACGAGCAGTACTTC,TRBV30,NA,TRBJ2-7,NA
CASSIDPRASTHEQFF,TGTGCCAGTAGTATAGATCCCCGGGCTAGCACCCATGAGCAGTTCTTC,TRBV19,NA,TRBJ2-1,NA
CASSFSSGGHLGTDTQYF,TGTGCCAGCAGCTTTTCTAGCGGGGGACATCTGGGCACAGATACGCAGTATTTT,TRBV7-3,NA,TRBJ2-3,TRBD2
CASSTGTSYRGDTQYF,TGCGCCAGCAGCACAGGGACTAGCTATAGAGGGGATACGCAGTATTTT,TRBV4-1,NA,TRBJ2-3,TRBD2
CASSQRGQGWALETQYF,TGTGCCAGCAGCCAAAGAGGACAGGGTTGGGCCTTAGAGACCCAGTACTTC,TRBV3-1/TRBV3-2,NA,TRBJ2-5,TRBD1
CASSPPSLGAGDTEAFF,TGTGCCAGCTCACCACCCAGCCTGGGGGCTGGGGACACTGAAGCTTTCTTT,TRBV18,NA,TRBJ1-1,NA
CASSFGTDSGNTIYF,TGCGCCAGCAGCTTCGGGACAGACTCTGGAAACACCATATATTTT,TRBV5-1,NA,TRBJ1-3,TRBD1
CASSTRSGQGYEKLFF,TGTGCCAGTAGTACCCGGTCGGGACAGGGTTATGAAAAACTGTTTTTT,TRBV19,NA,TRBJ1-4,TRBD1
CASSLGQGREKLFF,TGTGCCAGCAGCTTAGGACAGGGACGGGAAAAACTGTTTTTT,TRBV11-2,NA,TRBJ1-4,TRBD1
CASSQGQRQVGYTF,TGTGCCAGCAGCCAGGGCCAACGACAGGTCGGCTACACCTTC,TRBV4-2,NA,TRBJ1-2,NA
CATSGHTTGRRGARNSGANVLTF,TGTGCCACCAGTGGACATACGACCGGGAGACGGGGGGCTAGAAACTCTGGGGCCAACGTCCTGACTTTC,TRBV24-1,NA,TRBJ2-6,NA
CATSRDRTDSPYGYTF,TGTGCCACCAGCAGAGATCGTACGGACAGCCCCTATGGCTACACCTTC,TRBV15,NA,TRBJ1-2,NA
CASSGGGANVLTF,TGTGCCAGCAGTGGAGGAGGGGCCAACGTCCTGACTTTC,TRBV2,once,TRBJ2-6,NA
CASGLALGDRGDSNQPQHF,TGTGCTAGTGGTTTGGCTCTTGGGGACAGGGGGGATAGCAATCAGCCCCAGCATTTT,TRBV12-5,once,TRBJ1-5,TRBD1